Listed here is a single T cell receptor (beta chain). The CDR3 runs to 12 residues. The V and J ends lost 5 bases and 6 bases, in that order; junction bases with no gene match: 4. The germline V gene has CDR1 LNHDA and CDR2 SQIVND (reference sequence). Clones were read by immunoSEQ multiplex PCR, and TCRdb kept only the in-frame ones, dropping some. Seen here are over 50,000 clones, just under 90% observed once, and the top ten hold 0.89%. This sample was taken from a study of T cell changes during pregnancy in multiple sclerosis. The source material was peripheral blood, sampled in the first trimester of pregnancy. This rearrangement joins TRBV19 to TRBJ2-7, with 7 bases aligning to TRBD1. The receptor's source is a female donor in good health, enrolled as a control in a pregnancy study. The CDR3 protein is CASSFTGVEQYF. DNA for the CDR3: TGTGCCAGTAGTTTTACAGGGGTCGAGCAGTACTTC.